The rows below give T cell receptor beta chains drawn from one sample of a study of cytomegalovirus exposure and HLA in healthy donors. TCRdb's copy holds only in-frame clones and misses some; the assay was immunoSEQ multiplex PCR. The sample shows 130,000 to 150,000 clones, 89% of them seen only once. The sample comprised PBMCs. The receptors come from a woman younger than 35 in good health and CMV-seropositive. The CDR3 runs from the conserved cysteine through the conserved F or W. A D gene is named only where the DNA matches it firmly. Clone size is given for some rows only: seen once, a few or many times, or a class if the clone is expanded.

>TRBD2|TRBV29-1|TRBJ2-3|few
TGCAGCGCAGACGGCGGGGGTTCAGATACGCAGTATTTT
CSADGGGSDTQYF
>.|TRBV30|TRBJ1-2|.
TGTGCCTGGAGTGTACAGACATCGAACTATGGCTACACCTTC
CAWSVQTSNYGYTF
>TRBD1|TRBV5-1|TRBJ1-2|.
TGCGCCAGCAGCTTTACCGACAGGGAAGGGGATGGCTACACCTTC
CASSFTDREGDGYTF
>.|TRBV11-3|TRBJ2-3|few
TGTGCCAGCAGCTTATCCGGGAGCACAGATACGCAGTATTTT
CASSLSGSTDTQYF
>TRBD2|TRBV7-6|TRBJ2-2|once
TGTGCCAGCAGCCCCCTTTTAGCGGGGGATATCGGGGAGCTGTTTTTT
CASSPLLAGDIGELFF
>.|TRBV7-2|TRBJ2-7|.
TGTGCCAGCAGCCTACAGATCTACGAGCAGTACTTC
CASSLQIYEQYF
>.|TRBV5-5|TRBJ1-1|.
TGTGCCAGCAGCTTGAATTTAGCTAACACTGAAGCTTTCTTT
CASSLNLANTEAFF
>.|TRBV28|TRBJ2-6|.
TGTGCCAGCAGTTCCTACAGGACCGCTGGGGCCAACGTCCTGACTTTC
CASSSYRTAGANVLTF
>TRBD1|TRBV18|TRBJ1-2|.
TGTGCCAGCTCGGGGACAGGGGGCAATGGCTACACCTTC
CASSGTGGNGYTF
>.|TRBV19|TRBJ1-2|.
TGTGCCAGTAGTTTAAACGGGATCCGATATGGCTACACCTTC
CASSLNGIRYGYTF
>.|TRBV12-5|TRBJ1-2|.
TGTGCTAGTGGCTTTACCCCCGGGGGGCTTAACTATGGCTACACCTTC
CASGFTPGGLNYGYTF
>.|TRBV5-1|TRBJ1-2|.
TGCGCCAGCAGCTTGGAGGGGCTCTATGGCTACACCTTC
CASSLEGLYGYTF
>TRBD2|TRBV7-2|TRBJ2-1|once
TGTGCCAGCAGCCCCCGGACTAGCGGAGTCTACAATGAGCAGTTCTTC
CASSPRTSGVYNEQFF
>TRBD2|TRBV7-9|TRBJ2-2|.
TGTGCCAGCAGCCCCACTGGCGGGGGGGGACCATCCACCGGGGAGCTGTTTTTT
CASSPTGGGGPSTGELFF
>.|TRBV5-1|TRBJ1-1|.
TGCGCCAGCAGCTTGGGTACAGTGAACACTGAAGCTTTCTTT
CASSLGTVNTEAFF
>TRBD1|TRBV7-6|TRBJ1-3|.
TGTGCCAGCAGCCCCCGGGACAGACCTAACTCTGGAAACACCATATATTTT
CASSPRDRPNSGNTIYF
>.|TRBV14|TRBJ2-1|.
TGTGCCAGCAGCCAAGAGGACATGGAGCAGTTCTTC
CASSQEDMEQFF
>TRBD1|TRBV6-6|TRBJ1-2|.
TGTGCCAGCAGCCACGGACAGGGACACTATGGCTACACCTTC
CASSHGQGHYGYTF
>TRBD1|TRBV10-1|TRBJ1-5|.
TGCGCCAGCAGTCTCGACAGGGGCGGACCCCAGCATTTT
CASSLDRGGPQHF
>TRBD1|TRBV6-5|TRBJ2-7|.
TGTGCCAGCAGTTATCCCGGACAGGGAAAGTACGAGCAGTACTTC
CASSYPGQGKYEQYF
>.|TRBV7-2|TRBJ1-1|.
TGTGCCAGCAGCTTAGTTGCAGGAACCCTGAACACTGAAGCTTTCTTT
CASSLVAGTLNTEAFF
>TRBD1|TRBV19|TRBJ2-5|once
TGTGCCAGTAGTACCCCGGACAGGGGGCGCGGGGAGACCCAGTACTTC
CASSTPDRGRGETQYF
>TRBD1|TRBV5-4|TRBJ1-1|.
TGTGCCAGCAGCCAACAGGGGCAAAACACTGAAGCTTTCTTT
CASSQQGQNTEAFF
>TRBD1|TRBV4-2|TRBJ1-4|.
TGTGCCAGCAGCCCGGGGGCTCGGGACAGGGATGAAAAACTGTTTTTT
CASSPGARDRDEKLFF
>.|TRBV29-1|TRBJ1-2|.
TGCAGCGTTCGAGCTACAGAAAACTATGGCTACACCTTC
CSVRATENYGYTF
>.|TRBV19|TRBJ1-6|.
TGTGCCAGTAGTTCAGTGACAGGCGATAATTCACCCCTCCACTTT
CASSSVTGDNSPLHF
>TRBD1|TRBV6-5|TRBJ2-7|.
TGTGCCAGCAGTAGGGGGACAGGGGGCTACGAGCAGTACTTC
CASSRGTGGYEQYF
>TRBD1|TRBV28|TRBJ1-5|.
TGTGCCAGCAGAATCTTACAGGGGGCTCAGCCCCAGCATTTT
CASRILQGAQPQHF
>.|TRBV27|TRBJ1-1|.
TGTGCCAGCAGCTTCGGCGGGGTACTAGGGGCACGTAACACTGAAGCTTTCTTT
CASSFGGVLGARNTEAFF
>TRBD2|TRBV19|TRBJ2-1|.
TGTGCCAGTAGTATACGGCGGGGGGGCCCGAATGAGCAGTTCTTC
CASSIRRGGPNEQFF
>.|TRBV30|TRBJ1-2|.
TGTGCCTGGAGTGTGACGGCAGGCGCTGCCTATGGCTACACCTTC
CAWSVTAGAAYGYTF
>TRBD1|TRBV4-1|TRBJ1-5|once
TGCGCCAGCAGCCAAGCGGGACAGGGGAATCAGCCCCAGCATTTT
CASSQAGQGNQPQHF
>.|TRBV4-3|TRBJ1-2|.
TGCGCCAGCAGCCAAGACCTGGCAGTCGGCTACACCTTC
CASSQDLAVGYTF